The 28 T cell receptor beta chains in this list originate from one sample, sequenced in a study of CD8 T cells in Susac syndrome. When the RNA was reverse transcribed, random hexamers were used with an input of about 0.45 to 1 ug. Each CDR3 protein is one row after TCRdb ran MiXCR on the immunoSEQ multiplex PCR reads. In the table there are roughly 150,000 distinct CDR3 sequences, roughly 95% of which are singletons. Sequencing was carried out using CD4+ T cells from PBMCs. These receptors were collected from a human donor with Susac syndrome.

V and J are TRBV2 and TRBJ2-5, with no clear D. The CDR3 is 15 amino acids. V gave up 4 bases and J gave up 4 bases, with 16 bases separating them. Germline V gene data show CDR1 as SNHLY and CDR2 as FYNNEI. Written as DNA, the CDR3 is TGTGCCAGCAGTGGAATAACCGGGCCCAGAGAGACCCAGTACTTC. Translated, it gives CASSGITGPRETQYF.

This rearrangement joins TRBV6-5 to TRBJ2-7, with TRBD1 identical over 10 bases. With V trimmed by 5 bases and J by 3 bases, 7 bases remained unmatched. CDR3 length: 15 amino acids. Germline assignment: CDR1 MNHEY and CDR2 SVGAGI. In DNA form, the CDR3 reads TGTGCCAGCAGTCCGACAGGGGGCTTGAGCTACGAGCAGTACTTC. Protein sequence: CASSPTGGLSYEQYF.

CDR3 loop: CASSSPGQLSPLHF. The CDR3, as DNA: TGTGCCAGCAGTTCACCGGGACAGTTATCACCCCTCCACTTT. The rearrangement joins TRBV27 to TRBJ1-6; 7 positions match TRBD1. The CDR3 length is 14 residues. J gave up 10 bases and V 4 bases, and 7 bases lay outside the gene matches. Germline lookup yields CDR1 MNHEY and CDR2 SMNVEV (reference sequence).

J is TRBJ2-1 and V is TRBV3-1; 8 bases agree with TRBD1. Looked up from germline, CDR1 is LGHDT and CDR2 is YNNKEL (reference sequence). J was trimmed by 4 bases and V by 2 bases; bases with no gene match: 1. The length of the CDR3 is 14 residues. The CDR3 DNA reads TGTGCCAGCAGCCAAAGGACAGGGTACAATGAGCAGTTCTTC. Translated, it gives CASSQRTGYNEQFF.

The CDR3 spells CASSLSPGQDADTQYF. The CDR3 coding sequence is TGTGCCAGCAGCTTGTCCCCGGGACAGGACGCAGATACGCAGTATTTT. The rearrangement uses TRBV5-6 and TRBJ2-3; 8 bases agree with TRBD1. With V trimmed by 1 base and J by 4 bases, 8 bases remained unmatched. The CDR3 loop spans 16 amino acids. Germline assignment: CDR1 SGHDT and CDR2 YYEEEE.

This rearrangement joins TRBV9 to TRBJ2-1; 11 bases are a match to TRBD2. Losses at the gene ends were 0 bases for V and 7 bases for J; bases not matched to a gene: 3. The CDR3 is made up of 15 amino acids. Germline-derived CDR1 and CDR2 are SGDLS and YYNGEE. The chain's CDR3 is CASSVELAGGNEQFF. Here the CDR3 DNA reads TGTGCCAGCAGCGTAGAGCTAGCGGGGGGAAATGAGCAGTTCTTC.

The chain links TRBV12-3 or TRBV12-4 to TRBJ1-1; tentative D call: TRBD1 (6 bases). The CDR3 has 13 amino acids. Deletions cut 3 bases from V and 5 bases from J, with 10 bases between. The CDR3 coding sequence is TGTGCCAGCAGTTTTCGGGGGCGGACTGAAGCTTTCTTT. Translation gives CASSFRGRTEAFF.

This chain uses TRBV7-8 with TRBJ1-2; D is unclear. The CDR3 runs to 13 residues. Trimming took off 3 bases at V and 5 bases at J, with 10 bases between the two ends. Germline V gene lookup returns CDR1 SGHVS and CDR2 FQNEAQ. For the CDR3, the DNA is TGTGCCAGCAGCTTGCAGGAGCGGTATGGCTACACCTTC. This translates into CASSLQERYGYTF.

The table lists this clonotype with a few counts. The J gene is TRBJ1-5, the V gene TRBV12-3 or TRBV12-4; D gene uncertain. The CDR3 extends over 12 amino acids. V was shortened by 4 bases and J by 0 bases, with 1 base between the two germline ends. The CDR3 loop reads CASSYSNQPQHF. CDR3 sequence (DNA): TGTGCCAGCAGTTATAGCAATCAGCCCCAGCATTTT.

V and J are TRBV20-1 and TRBJ2-3; 8 bases agree with TRBD2. This CDR3 spans 15 amino acids. Germline CDR1 reads DFQATT; CDR2 reads SNEGSKA (reference sequence). The trim removed 3 bases at V and 5 bases at J, leaving 10 bases unmatched. The CDR3 coding sequence is TGCAGTGCTAGTCCGGCGGGGGGCCAGGGAGATACGCAGTATTTT. It codes for CSASPAGGQGDTQYF.

This sequence joins TRBV25-1 and TRBJ2-1; TRBD2 agrees at 7 bases. Per the germline V gene, CDR1 is MGHDK and CDR2 is SYGVNS. V gave up 9 bases and J gave up 0 bases; unmatched junction bases: 5. The CDR3 covers 14 residues. CDR3 sequence: CASNPGGSYNEQFF. For the CDR3, the DNA is TGTGCCAGTAACCCGGGGGGCTCCTACAATGAGCAGTTCTTC.

The chain links TRBV5-4 to TRBJ2-6; D unresolved. The germline V gene has CDR1 SGHNT and CDR2 YYREEE (reference sequence). Trimming took off 2 bases at V and 6 bases at J, with 15 bases between the two ends. This CDR3 spans 16 amino acids. In DNA form, the CDR3 reads TGTGCCAGCAGCTTAGGAAGTTCCATAATGGCCAACGTCCTGACTTTC. It yields the protein CASSLGSSIMANVLTF.

This rearrangement joins TRBV20-1 to TRBJ1-5, with TRBD1 matching over 7 bases. With V trimmed by 7 bases and J by 11 bases, 11 bases remained unmatched. The germline CDR1 and CDR2 sequences are DFQATT and SNEGSKA (reference sequence). The CDR3 has 12 amino acids. CDR3 loop: CSGENRGKSQHF. Here the CDR3 DNA reads TGCAGTGGAGAAAACAGGGGTAAATCCCAGCATTTT.

The genes are TRBV7-2 and TRBJ2-7, with TRBD2 identical over 9 bases. The junction had 7 bases not matched to a gene; V was cut back by 4 bases and J by 3 bases. This CDR3 has 15 amino acids. Germline V gene data show CDR1 as SGHTA and CDR2 as FQGNSA. The chain's CDR3 is CASSSGGLARYEQYF. For the CDR3, the DNA is TGTGCCAGCAGCTCAGGGGGACTAGCCCGCTACGAGCAGTACTTC.

In nucleotides, the CDR3 is TGTGCCAGCAGTCGATCGGGGGGCACAGATACGCAGTATTTT. The encoded protein is CASSRSGGTDTQYF. This chain links TRBV12-3 or TRBV12-4 with TRBJ2-3; perhaps TRBD2 as D (6 bases). The CDR3 covers 14 residues. Between the trimmed V and J ends, which lost 5 bases and 1 base, there was a span of 10 bases.

The chain combines TRBV6-5 with TRBJ2-7, with a tentative D call TRBD2 (6 bases). This CDR3 region has 19 residues. Trimming shortened V by 4 bases and J by 7 bases, and 32 bases separated the two germline ends. Germline V CDR1 and CDR2: MNHEY, SVGAGI. In DNA form, the CDR3 reads TGTGCCAGCAGTTCGGCTGTCCCGGGACTTCGACTGCGCCTCCGAGAGCAGTACTTC. Encoded protein: CASSSAVPGLRLRLREQYF.

The chain links TRBV6-1 to TRBJ1-5; TRBD1 agrees at 7 bases. From germline, CDR1 is MNHNS and CDR2 SASEGT. V lost 8 bases and J lost 3; bases outside the gene matches: 4. The CDR3 length is 13 residues. The CDR3 region is CASLGQTNQPQHF. CDR3 bases: TGTGCCAGCTTGGGACAGACCAATCAGCCCCAGCATTTT.

The chain joins TRBV7-2 to TRBJ2-3, with a weak D call TRBD1 (5 bases). CDR1 and CDR2 from the germline V gene are SGHTA and FQGNSA. Trimming stripped 1 base from V and 6 bases from J, with 11 bases between. The CDR3 spans 14 residues. CDR3 nucleotide sequence: TGTGCCAGCAGCTTAGGACAGCCCGGTGATACGCAGTATTTT. It yields the protein CASSLGQPGDTQYF.

The chain has TRBV5-1 and TRBJ2-3; D assignment may be TRBD1 or TRBD2 (5 bases each). CDR1 and CDR2 (germline): SGHRS, YFSETQ. Trimming shortened V by 3 bases and J by 5 bases, and 13 bases separated the two germline ends. This CDR3 has 14 amino acids. CDR3 loop: CASSSRGLEDTQYF. The CDR3 bases are TGCGCCAGCAGCTCCCGGGGCCTCGAAGATACGCAGTATTTT.

The chain recombines TRBV29-1 with TRBJ1-1; possibly TRBD1 for D (5 bases). In germline, CDR1 is SQVTM, CDR2 ANQGSEA. V was clipped by 7 bases and J by 5 bases, with 23 bases between them. The CDR3 contains 15 residues. The CDR3 region is CSARYPRDGGTEAFF. The DNA of the CDR3 is TGCAGCGCCCGTTATCCCAGGGACGGGGGAACTGAAGCTTTCTTT.

The rearrangement joins TRBV9 to TRBJ2-4; 7 nucleotides align to TRBD2. V gave up 0 bases and J gave up 9 bases; unmatched junction bases: 9. CDR3 size: 15 residues. Germline values: CDR1 SGDLS, CDR2 YYNGEE. This CDR3 is CASSVGGSVRGIQYF. The CDR3 DNA is TGTGCCAGCAGCGTAGGCGGGAGCGTGAGGGGCATTCAGTACTTC.

The rearrangement joins TRBV5-1 to TRBJ1-1; 8 bases are a match to TRBD1. With V trimmed by 3 bases and J by 2 bases, 6 bases remained unmatched. Germline-derived CDR1 and CDR2 are SGHRS and YFSETQ. This CDR3 has 15 residues. The CDR3 DNA follows: TGCGCCAGCAGCTCCGGGGACAGGACCAACACTGAAGCTTTCTTT. This translates into CASSSGDRTNTEAFF. Together with reference TRBV5-1 and TRBJ1-1, the CDR3 gives the full variable domain: KAGVTQTPRYLIKTRGQQVTLSCSPISGHRSVSWYQQTPGQGLQFLFEYFSETQRNKGNFPGRFSGRQFSNSRSEMNVSTLELGDSALYLCASSSGDRTNTEAFFGQGTRLTVV.

This clonotype was seen once. The V gene is TRBV19, the J gene TRBJ2-1, with D tentatively TRBD1 (5 bases). The CDR3 runs to 16 residues. CDR1 is LNHDA and CDR2 is SQIVND in the germline V gene (reference sequence). Trimming pared 1 base from V and 7 bases from J, leaving 17 bases between. The CDR3 DNA sequence: TGTGCCAGTAGTATAGGAAGGACAACCCCAGGGAATGAGCAGTTCTTC. Residues: CASSIGRTTPGNEQFF.

This clonotype was observed a single time. The CDR3 DNA is TGTGCCAGCTCTCATACTAGCGAGGATAGGGATGAGCAGTTCTTC. Residues: CASSHTSEDRDEQFF. V usage is TRBV18 and J usage is TRBJ2-1, with 7 bases identical to TRBD2. Germline V lookup: CDR1 KGHSH, CDR2 LQKENI. Trimming took 6 bases from V and 8 from J; bases not matched to a gene: 13. The CDR3 runs to 15 residues.

The rearrangement uses TRBV19 and TRBJ1-2, with unresolved D. This CDR3 is built from 13 residues. Germline lookup yields CDR1 LNHDA and CDR2 SQIVND (reference sequence). V dropped 5 bases and J dropped 4 bases, with 11 bases sitting between them. The CDR3 reads CASSPGFAYGYTF. The CDR3 DNA is TGTGCCAGTAGTCCTGGGTTTGCCTATGGCTACACCTTC. Full variable domain (missing parts from reference TRBV19 and TRBJ1-2): DGGITQSPKYLFRKEGQNVTLSCEQNLNHDAMYWYRQDPGQGLRLIYYSQIVNDFQKGDIAEGYSVSREKKESFPLTVTSAQKNPTAFYLCASSPGFAYGYTFGSGTRLTVV.

The rearrangement uses TRBV20-1 and TRBJ1-5; D unclear. Germline CDR1 and CDR2: DFQATT and SNEGSKA (reference sequence). The CDR3 is made up of 14 amino acids. The ends were cut back, 4 bases at V and 4 bases at J, with 14 bases in the middle. For the CDR3, the DNA is TGCAGTGCTACCAGTGAGGGCGGGAATCAGCCCCAGCATTTT. Amino acids: CSATSEGGNQPQHF.

A single count supports this clonotype. The chain employs TRBV20-1 and TRBJ2-5; D could derive from TRBD1 or TRBD2 (7 bases each). V was shortened by 6 bases and J by 4 bases, with 12 bases between the two germline ends. From germline, CDR1 is DFQATT and CDR2 SNEGSKA (reference sequence). This CDR3 comprises 12 residues. In DNA, the CDR3 is TGCAGTGCCAGGGGGGGGATAGAGACCCAGTACTTC. Amino acids: CSARGGIETQYF.

CDR3 DNA: TGTGCCAGCAGCCGGGACATGAGGAGCAATCAGCCCCAGCATTTT. Amino acids: CASSRDMRSNQPQHF. This sequence joins TRBV11-2 and TRBJ1-5; tentatively, D is TRBD1 (6 bases). The CDR3 spans 15 residues. Per the germline V gene, CDR1 is SGHAT and CDR2 is FQNNGV. The V end lost 5 bases, the J end lost 1 base, and 12 bases lay between the germline ends.